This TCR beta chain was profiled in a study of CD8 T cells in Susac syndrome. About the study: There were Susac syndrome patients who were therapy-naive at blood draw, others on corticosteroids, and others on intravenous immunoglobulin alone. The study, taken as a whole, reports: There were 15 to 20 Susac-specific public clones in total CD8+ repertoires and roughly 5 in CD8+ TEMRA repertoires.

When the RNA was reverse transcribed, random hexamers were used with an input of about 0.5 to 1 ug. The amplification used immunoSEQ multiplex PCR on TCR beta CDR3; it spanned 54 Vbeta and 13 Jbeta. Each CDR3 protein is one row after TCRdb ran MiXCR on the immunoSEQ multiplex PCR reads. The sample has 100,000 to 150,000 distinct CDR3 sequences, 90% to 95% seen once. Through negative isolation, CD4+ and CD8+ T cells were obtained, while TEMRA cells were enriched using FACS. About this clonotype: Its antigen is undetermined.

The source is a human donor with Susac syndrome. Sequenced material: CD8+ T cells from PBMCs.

In DNA form, the CDR3 reads TGCAGTGCTAGAGATATTGGGGGGAGTGGGATCAATGAGCAGTTCTTC. This translates into CSARDIGGSGINEQFF. This chain uses TRBV20-1 with TRBJ2-1; D is perhaps TRBD2 (6 bases). The germline V and J ends were trimmed by 0 bases and 6 bases, with 18 bases remaining between them. Germline loops: CDR1 DFQATT, CDR2 SNEGSKA (reference sequence). This CDR3 has 16 amino acids.